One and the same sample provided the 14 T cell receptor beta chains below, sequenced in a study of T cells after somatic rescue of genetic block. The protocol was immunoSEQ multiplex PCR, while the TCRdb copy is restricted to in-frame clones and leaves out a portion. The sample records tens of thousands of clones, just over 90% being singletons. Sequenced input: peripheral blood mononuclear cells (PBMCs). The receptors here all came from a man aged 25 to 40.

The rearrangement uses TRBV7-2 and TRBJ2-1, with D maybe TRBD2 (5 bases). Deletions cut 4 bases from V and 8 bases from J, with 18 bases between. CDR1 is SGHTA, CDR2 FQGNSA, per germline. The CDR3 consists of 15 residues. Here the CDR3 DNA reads TGTGCCAGCAGCTCGGAAAGGTTCGGGGTCTATGAGCAGTTCTTC. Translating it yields CASSSERFGVYEQFF. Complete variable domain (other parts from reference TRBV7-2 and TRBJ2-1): GAGVSQSPSNKVTEKGKDVELRCDPISGHTALYWYRQSLGQGLEFLIYFQGNSAPDKSGLPSDRFSAERTGGSVSTLTIQRTQQEDSAVYLCASSSERFGVYEQFFGPGTRLTVL.

The CDR3 sequence: CASSERGQPQETQYF. For the CDR3, the DNA is TGCGCCAGCAGTGAAAGAGGGCAACCCCAAGAGACCCAGTACTTC. The chain recombines TRBV10-1 with TRBJ2-5; tentative D call: TRBD2 (5 bases). CDR3 size: 15 residues. Between the trimmed V and J ends, which lost 3 bases and 1 base, there was a span of 12 bases. Germline V CDR1 and CDR2: WNHNN, SYGVQD (reference sequence).

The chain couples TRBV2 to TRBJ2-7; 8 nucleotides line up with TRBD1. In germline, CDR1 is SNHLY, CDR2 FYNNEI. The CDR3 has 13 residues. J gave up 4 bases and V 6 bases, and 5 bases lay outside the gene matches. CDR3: CASRATGAYEQYF. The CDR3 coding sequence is TGTGCCAGCAGAGCGACAGGGGCTTACGAGCAGTACTTC.

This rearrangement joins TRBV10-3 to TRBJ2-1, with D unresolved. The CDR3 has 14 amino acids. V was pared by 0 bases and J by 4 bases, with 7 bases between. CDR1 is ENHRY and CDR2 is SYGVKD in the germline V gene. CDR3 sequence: CAISESKRYNEQFF. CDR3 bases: TGTGCCATCAGTGAGTCGAAGAGGTACAATGAGCAGTTCTTC.

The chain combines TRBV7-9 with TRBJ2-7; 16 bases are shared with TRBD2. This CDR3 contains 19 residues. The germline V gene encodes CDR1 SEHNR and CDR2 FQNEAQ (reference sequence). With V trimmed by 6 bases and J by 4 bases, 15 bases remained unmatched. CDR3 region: CASSSTRSGGLAGGYEQYF. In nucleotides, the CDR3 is TGTGCCAGCAGTTCTACCCGGTCAGGGGGACTAGCGGGAGGGTACGAGCAGTACTTC.

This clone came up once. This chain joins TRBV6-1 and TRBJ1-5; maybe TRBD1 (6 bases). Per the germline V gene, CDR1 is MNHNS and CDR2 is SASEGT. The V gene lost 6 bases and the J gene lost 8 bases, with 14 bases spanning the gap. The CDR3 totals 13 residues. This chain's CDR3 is CASSGLNREPQHF. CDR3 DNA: TGTGCCAGCAGCGGCCTCAACAGGGAGCCCCAGCATTTT.

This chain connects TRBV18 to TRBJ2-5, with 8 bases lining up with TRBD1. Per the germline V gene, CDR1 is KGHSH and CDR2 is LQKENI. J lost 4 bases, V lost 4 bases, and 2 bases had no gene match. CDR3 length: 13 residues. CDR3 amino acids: CASSQQGGETQYF. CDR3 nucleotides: TGTGCCAGCTCACAACAGGGGGGAGAGACCCAGTACTTC.

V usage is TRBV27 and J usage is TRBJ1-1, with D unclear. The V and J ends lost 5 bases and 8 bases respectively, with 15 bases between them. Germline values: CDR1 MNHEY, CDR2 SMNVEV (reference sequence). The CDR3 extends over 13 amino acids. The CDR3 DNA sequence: TGTGCCAGCAGTCCATCACGGGTAGGGGAAGCTTTCTTT. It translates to CASSPSRVGEAFF.

CDR3 protein: CASSPGGSHYNEQFF. CDR3 DNA: TGTGCCAGCAGTCCTGGGGGGTCACACTACAATGAGCAGTTCTTC. The J gene is TRBJ2-1, the V gene TRBV28, with D possibly matching TRBD2 (6 bases). Germline CDR1 MDHEN, CDR2 SYDVKM. V was trimmed by 5 bases and J by 3 bases, leaving 14 bases between them. The CDR3 contains 15 residues.

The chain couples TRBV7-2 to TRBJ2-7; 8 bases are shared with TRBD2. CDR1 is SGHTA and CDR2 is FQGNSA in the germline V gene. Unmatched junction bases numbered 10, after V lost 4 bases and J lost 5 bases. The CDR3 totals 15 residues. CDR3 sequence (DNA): TGTGCCAGCAGCTATCAATTTGGGACTAGTGACGAGCAGTACTTC. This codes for CASSYQFGTSDEQYF.

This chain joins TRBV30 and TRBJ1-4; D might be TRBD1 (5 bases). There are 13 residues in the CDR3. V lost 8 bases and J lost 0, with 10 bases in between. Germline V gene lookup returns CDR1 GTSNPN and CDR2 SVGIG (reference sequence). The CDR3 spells CARTGATNEKLFF. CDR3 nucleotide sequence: TGTGCCCGTACAGGAGCAACTAATGAAAAACTGTTTTTT.

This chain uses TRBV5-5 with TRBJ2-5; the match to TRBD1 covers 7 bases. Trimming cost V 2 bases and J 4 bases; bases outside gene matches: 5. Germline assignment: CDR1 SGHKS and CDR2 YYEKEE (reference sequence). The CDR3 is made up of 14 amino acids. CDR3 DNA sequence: TGTGCCAGCAGCTTTAGAGGGGGCCCAGAGACCCAGTACTTC. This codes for CASSFRGGPETQYF.

The CDR3 region has the DNA TGTGCCAGCTCAGAGGGAGTGGAGACCCAGTACTTC. Its translation is CASSEGVETQYF. V usage is TRBV18 and J usage is TRBJ2-5; the D gene is possibly TRBD2 (5 bases). This CDR3 spans 12 amino acids. V shed 5 bases and J shed 5 bases, with 9 bases lying between them. CDR1 and CDR2 from the germline V gene are KGHSH and LQKENI.

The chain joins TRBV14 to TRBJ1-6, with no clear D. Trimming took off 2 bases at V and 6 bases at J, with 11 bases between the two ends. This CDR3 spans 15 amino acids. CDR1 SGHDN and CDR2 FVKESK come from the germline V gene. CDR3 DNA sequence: TGTGCCAGCAGCCAAATTTGGCCTTTTAATTCACCCCTCCACTTT. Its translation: CASSQIWPFNSPLHF.